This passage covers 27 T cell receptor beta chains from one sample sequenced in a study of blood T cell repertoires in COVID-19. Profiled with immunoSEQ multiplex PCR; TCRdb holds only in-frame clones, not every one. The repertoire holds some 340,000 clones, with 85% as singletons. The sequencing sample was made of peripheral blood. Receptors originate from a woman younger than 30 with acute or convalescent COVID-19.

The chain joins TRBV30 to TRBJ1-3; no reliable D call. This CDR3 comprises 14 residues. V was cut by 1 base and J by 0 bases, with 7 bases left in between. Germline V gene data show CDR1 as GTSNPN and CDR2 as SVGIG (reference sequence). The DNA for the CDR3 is TGTGCCTGGAGTGGATTAGCCTCTGGAAACACCATATATTTT. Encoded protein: CAWSGLASGNTIYF.

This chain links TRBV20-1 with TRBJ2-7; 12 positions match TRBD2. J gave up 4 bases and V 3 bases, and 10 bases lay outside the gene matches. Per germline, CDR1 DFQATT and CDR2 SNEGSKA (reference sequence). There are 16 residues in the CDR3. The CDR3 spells CSASSPPGTSGYEQYF. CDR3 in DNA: TGCAGTGCTAGTTCCCCTCCCGGGACTAGCGGGTACGAGCAGTACTTC.

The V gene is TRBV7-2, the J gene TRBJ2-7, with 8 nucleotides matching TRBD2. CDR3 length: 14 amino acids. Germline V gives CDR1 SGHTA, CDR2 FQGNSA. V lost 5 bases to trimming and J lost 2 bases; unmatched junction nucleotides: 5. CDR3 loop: CASSRTSGTYEQYF. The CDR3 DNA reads TGTGCCAGCAGCCGCACTAGCGGAACCTACGAGCAGTACTTC.

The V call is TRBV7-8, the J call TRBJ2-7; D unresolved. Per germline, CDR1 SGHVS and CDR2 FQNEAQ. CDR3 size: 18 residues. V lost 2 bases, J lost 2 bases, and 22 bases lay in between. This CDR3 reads CASSLTPQWPQWPYEQYF. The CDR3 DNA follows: TGTGCCAGCAGCTTAACCCCCCAATGGCCTCAGTGGCCCTACGAGCAGTACTTC.

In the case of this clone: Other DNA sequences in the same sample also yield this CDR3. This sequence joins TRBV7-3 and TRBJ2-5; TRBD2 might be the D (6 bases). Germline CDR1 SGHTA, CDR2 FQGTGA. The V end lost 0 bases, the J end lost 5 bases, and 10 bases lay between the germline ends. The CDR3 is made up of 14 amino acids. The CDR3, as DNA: TGTGCCAGCAGCTTAACGGGCGGGGCGGAGACCCAGTACTTC. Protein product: CASSLTGGAETQYF. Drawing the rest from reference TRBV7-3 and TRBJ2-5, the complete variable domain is GAGVSQTPSNKVTEKGKYVELRCDPISGHTALYWYRQSLGQGPEFLIYFQGTGAADDSGLPNDRFFAVRPEGSVSTLKIQRTERGDSAVYLCASSLTGGAETQYFGPGTRLLVL.

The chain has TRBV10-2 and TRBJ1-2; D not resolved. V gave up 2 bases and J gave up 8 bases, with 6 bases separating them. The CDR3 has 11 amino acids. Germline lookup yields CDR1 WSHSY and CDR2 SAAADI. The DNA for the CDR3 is TGCGCCAGCAGTGAGATTCGGGGCTACACCTTC. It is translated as CASSEIRGYTF.

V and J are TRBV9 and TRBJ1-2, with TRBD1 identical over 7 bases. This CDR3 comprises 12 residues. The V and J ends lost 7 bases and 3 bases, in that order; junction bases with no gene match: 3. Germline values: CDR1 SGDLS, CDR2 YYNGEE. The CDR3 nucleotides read TGTGCCAGCTCCGGGACAGACTATGGCTACACCTTC. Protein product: CASSGTDYGYTF.

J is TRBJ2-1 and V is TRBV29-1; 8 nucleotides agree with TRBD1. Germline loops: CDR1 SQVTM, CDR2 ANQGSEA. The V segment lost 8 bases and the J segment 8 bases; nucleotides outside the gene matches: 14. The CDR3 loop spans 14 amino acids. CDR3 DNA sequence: TGCAGCTTCCCCCGGGGGACAGGTGTTGATGAGCAGTTCTTC. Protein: CSFPRGTGVDEQFF.

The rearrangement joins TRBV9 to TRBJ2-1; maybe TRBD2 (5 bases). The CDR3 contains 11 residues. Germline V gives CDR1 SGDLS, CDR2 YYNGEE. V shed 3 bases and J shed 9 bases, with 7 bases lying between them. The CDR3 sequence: CASSAEGEQFF. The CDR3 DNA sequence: TGTGCCAGCAGCGCCGAGGGTGAGCAGTTCTTC.

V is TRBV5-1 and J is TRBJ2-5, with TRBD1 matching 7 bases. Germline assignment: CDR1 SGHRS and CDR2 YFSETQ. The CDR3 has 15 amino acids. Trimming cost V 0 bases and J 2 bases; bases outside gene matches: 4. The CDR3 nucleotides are TGCGCCAGCAGCTTGGCCGGGACAGAACAAGAGACCCAGTACTTC. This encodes CASSLAGTEQETQYF. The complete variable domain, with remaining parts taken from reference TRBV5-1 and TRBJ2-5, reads KAGVTQTPRYLIKTRGQQVTLSCSPISGHRSVSWYQQTPGQGLQFLFEYFSETQRNKGNFPGRFSGRQFSNSRSEMNVSTLELGDSALYLCASSLAGTEQETQYFGPGTRLLVL.

The CDR3 sequence is CASTGVYSYSNQPQHF. The CDR3, as DNA: TGTGCCAGCACAGGGGTCTACTCATATAGCAATCAGCCCCAGCATTTT. The rearrangement uses TRBV27 and TRBJ1-5, with D maybe TRBD1 (6 bases). The germline gives CDR1 MNHEY, CDR2 SMNVEV (reference sequence). Trimming shortened V by 7 bases and J by 0 bases, and 16 bases separated the two germline ends. This CDR3 contains 16 residues.

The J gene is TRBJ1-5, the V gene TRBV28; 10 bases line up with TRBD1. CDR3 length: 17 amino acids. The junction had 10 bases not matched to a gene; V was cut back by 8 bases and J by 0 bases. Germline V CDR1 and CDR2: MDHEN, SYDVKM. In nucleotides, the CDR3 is TGTGCCAGCTACCCCCGGACAGGGGGGTATAGCAATCAGCCCCAGCATTTT. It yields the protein CASYPRTGGYSNQPQHF.

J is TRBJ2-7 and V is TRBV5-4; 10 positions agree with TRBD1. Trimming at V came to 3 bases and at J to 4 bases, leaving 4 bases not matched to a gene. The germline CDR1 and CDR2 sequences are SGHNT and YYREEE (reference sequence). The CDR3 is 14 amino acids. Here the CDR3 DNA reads TGTGCCAGCAGCTCCGGGACAGGGGATTACGAGCAGTACTTC. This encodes CASSSGTGDYEQYF.

Here the CDR3 DNA reads TGTGCCAGCAGTCACCGTGGGGGCAGCTCACCCCTCCACTTT. Its protein is CASSHRGGSSPLHF. J is TRBJ1-6 and V is TRBV6-1; a weak D match, TRBD1 (6 bases). Germline CDR1 is MNHNS and CDR2 is SASEGT. The CDR3 contains 14 residues. V dropped 5 bases and J dropped 10 bases, with 15 bases sitting between them.

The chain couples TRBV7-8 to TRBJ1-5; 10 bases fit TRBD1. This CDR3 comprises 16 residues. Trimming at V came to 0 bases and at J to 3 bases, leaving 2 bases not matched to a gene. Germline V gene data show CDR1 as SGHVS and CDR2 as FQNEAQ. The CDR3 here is CASSLADRGVNQPQHF. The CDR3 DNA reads TGTGCCAGCAGCTTAGCGGACAGGGGGGTCAATCAGCCCCAGCATTTT.

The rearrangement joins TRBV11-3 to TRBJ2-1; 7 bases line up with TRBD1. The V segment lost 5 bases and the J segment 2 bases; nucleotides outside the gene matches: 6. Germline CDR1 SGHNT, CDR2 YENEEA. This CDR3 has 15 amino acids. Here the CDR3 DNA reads TGTGCCAGCAGCGCCAGGACAGGTGCCTACAATGAGCAGTTCTTC. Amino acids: CASSARTGAYNEQFF.

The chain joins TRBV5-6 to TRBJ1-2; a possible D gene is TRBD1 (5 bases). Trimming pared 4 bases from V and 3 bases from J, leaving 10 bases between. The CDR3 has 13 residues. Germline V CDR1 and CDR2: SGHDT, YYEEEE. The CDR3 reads CASSPDIYYGYTF. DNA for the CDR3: TGTGCCAGCAGCCCGGACATTTACTATGGCTACACCTTC.

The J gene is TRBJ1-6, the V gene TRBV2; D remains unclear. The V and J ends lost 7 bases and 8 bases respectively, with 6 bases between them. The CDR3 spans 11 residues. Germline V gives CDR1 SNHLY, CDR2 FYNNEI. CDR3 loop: CASKEDSPLHF. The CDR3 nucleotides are TGTGCCAGCAAGGAGGATTCACCCCTCCACTTT.

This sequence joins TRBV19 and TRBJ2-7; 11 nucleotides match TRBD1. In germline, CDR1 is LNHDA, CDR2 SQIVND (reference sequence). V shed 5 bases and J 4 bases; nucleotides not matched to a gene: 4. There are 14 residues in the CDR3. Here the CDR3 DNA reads TGTGCCAGTAGTCCCGGGACAGGGGGTTACGAGCAGTACTTC. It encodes CASSPGTGGYEQYF.

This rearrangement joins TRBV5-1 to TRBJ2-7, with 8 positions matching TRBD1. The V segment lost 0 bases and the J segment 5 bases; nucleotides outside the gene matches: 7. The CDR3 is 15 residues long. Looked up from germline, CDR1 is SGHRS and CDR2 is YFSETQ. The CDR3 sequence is CASSLVTGVSDEQYF. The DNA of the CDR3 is TGCGCCAGCAGCTTGGTGACAGGGGTGTCCGACGAGCAGTACTTC.

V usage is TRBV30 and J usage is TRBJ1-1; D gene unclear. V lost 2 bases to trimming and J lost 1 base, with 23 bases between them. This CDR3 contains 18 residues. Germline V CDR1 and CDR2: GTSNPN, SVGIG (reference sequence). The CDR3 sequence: CAWSLYIVFGGANTEAFF. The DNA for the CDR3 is TGTGCCTGGAGTCTGTACATCGTTTTCGGCGGCGCGAACACTGAAGCTTTCTTT. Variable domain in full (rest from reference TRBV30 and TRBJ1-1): SQTIHQWPATLVQPVGSPLSLECTVEGTSNPNLYWYRQAAGRGLQLLFYSVGIGQISSEVPQNLSASRPQDRQFILSSKKLLLSDSGFYLCAWSLYIVFGGANTEAFFGQGTRLTVV.

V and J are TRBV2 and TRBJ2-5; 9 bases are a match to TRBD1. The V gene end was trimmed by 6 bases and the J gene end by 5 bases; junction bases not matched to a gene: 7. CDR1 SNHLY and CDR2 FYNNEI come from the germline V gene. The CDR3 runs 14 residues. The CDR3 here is CASRPGTGWETQYF. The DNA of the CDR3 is TGTGCCAGCAGACCCGGGACAGGGTGGGAGACCCAGTACTTC.

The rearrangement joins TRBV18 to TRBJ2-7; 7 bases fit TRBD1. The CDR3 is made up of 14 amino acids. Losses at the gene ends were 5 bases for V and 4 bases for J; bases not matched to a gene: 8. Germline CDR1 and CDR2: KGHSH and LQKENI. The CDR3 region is CASSSPGQIYEQYF. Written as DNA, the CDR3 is TGTGCCAGCTCATCGCCGGGACAGATATACGAGCAGTACTTC.

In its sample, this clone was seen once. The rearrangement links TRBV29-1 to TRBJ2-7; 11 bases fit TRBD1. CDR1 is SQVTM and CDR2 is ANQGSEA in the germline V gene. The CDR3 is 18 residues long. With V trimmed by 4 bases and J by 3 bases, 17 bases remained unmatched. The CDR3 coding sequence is TGCAGCGTTGGGTACCCCTTTATTTGGGACAGGGGGAACTACGAGCAGTACTTC. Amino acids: CSVGYPFIWDRGNYEQYF.

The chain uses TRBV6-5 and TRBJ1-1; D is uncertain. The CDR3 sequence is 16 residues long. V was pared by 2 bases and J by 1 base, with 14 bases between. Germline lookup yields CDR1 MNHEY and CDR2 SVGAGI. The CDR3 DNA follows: TGTGCCAGCAGTTACCAGCGGGCGGGGTCGAACACTGAAGCTTTCTTT. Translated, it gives CASSYQRAGSNTEAFF.

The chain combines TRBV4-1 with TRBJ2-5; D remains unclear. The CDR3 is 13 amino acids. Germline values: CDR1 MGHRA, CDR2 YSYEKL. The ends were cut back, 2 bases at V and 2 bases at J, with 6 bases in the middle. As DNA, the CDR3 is TGCGCCAGCAGCCAAACTCTACAAGAGACCCAGTACTTC. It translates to CASSQTLQETQYF.

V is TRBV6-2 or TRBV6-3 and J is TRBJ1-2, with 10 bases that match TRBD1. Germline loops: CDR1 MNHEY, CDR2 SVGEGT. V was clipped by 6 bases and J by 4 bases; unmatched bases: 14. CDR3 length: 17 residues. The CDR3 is CASSSHDRDRGPYGYTF. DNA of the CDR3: TGTGCCAGCAGCTCTCATGACCGGGACAGGGGACCCTATGGCTACACCTTC.